This entry lists 25 T cell receptor beta chains sequenced from one sample in a study of T cells in Graves' hyperthyroidism and ophthalmopathy (dated by TCRdb to the late 2010s). Library method: multiplex PCR. Sequencing relied on an Illumina HiSeq 2000. Amplification of TCR beta CDR3 regions was carried out from RNA transcripts. A first-round RT-PCR of the TCR CDR3 used the HTBI primer set with the Qiagen OneStep RT-PCR kit. The public reads were run again by TCRdb, first through fastp at Q25 and then through MiXCR, and only productive beta chains were kept. A single entry per CDR3 protein holds the most common genes and DNA from its merged rows. The sample contains 500,000 to 800,000 distinct CDR3 sequences, 45% of them found a single time. Less than 9% of the sample is held by the ten biggest clonotypes. Input material: peripheral blood or thyroid tissue (not recorded which). The origin of the receptors is an adult man with Graves' disease, either hyperthyroidism or ophthalmopathy (not recorded which).

The CDR3 region is CSARDPRVNQPQHF. In DNA form, the CDR3 reads TGCAGTGCTAGAGATCCGCGGGTCAATCAGCCCCAGCATTTT. V gene TRBV20-1 combines with J gene TRBJ1-5; no firm D call. V shed 0 bases and J shed 3 bases, with 9 bases lying between them. The germline CDR1 and CDR2 sequences are DFQATT and SNEGSKA (reference sequence). The CDR3 has 14 residues.

V is TRBV6-5 and J is TRBJ1-5, with D unclear. This CDR3 region has 15 residues. V was cut by 4 bases and J by 4 bases, with 14 bases left in between. The germline V gene encodes CDR1 MNHEY and CDR2 SVGAGI. CDR3 sequence: CASSFSPSQNQPQHF. CDR3 DNA: TGTGCCAGCAGTTTTAGCCCAAGCCAAAATCAGCCCCAGCATTTT.

In its sample, this clonotype was seen many times. CDR3 in amino acids: CASSSTGGIGNTIYF. CDR3 DNA: TGTGCCAGCAGTTCAACAGGGGGGATCGGAAACACCATATATTTT. The genes are TRBV7-2 and TRBJ1-3, with 8 bases matching TRBD1. The ends lost 6 bases at V and 4 bases at J; junction bases unmatched: 8. Germline V CDR1 and CDR2: SGHTA, FQGNSA. The CDR3 is 15 residues long.

This clonotype was recorded only once. It may be a read error: a sequence one base away is much more abundant. V usage is TRBV20-1 and J usage is TRBJ1-1; possibly TRBD1 for D (6 bases). The CDR3 sequence is 13 residues long. Germline CDR1 is DFQATT and CDR2 is SNEGSKA (reference sequence). The CDR3: CGASREQGAEAFF. The CDR3 DNA is TGCGGTGCTAGTAGGGAACAGGGTGCTGAAGCTTTCTTT.

The rearrangement links TRBV11-2 to TRBJ2-7; 8 bases map to TRBD1. V shed 6 bases, J shed 6 bases, and the junction held 7 bases outside the gene matches. The CDR3 runs 13 residues. Germline loops: CDR1 SGHAT, CDR2 FQNNGV. This chain's CDR3 is CASRMTGVGEQYF. In DNA, the CDR3 is TGTGCCAGCAGGATGACAGGGGTAGGCGAGCAGTACTTC.

This clonotype has only a few counts. The chain is built from TRBV7-8 and TRBJ1-6, with 7 positions matching TRBD1. Germline values: CDR1 SGHVS, CDR2 FQNEAQ. With 5 bases clipped from V and 4 bases from J, the junction kept 11 bases outside the gene matches. This CDR3 comprises 17 residues. The DNA for the CDR3 is TGTGCCAGCAGCCAACTCAACCCGGGACAGTATAATTCACCCCTCCACTTT. It encodes CASSQLNPGQYNSPLHF.

This clonotype was seen more than once but under ten times. V usage is TRBV9 and J usage is TRBJ1-5; tentatively, D is TRBD1 (5 bases). Between the trimmed V and J ends, which lost 3 bases and 5 bases, there was a span of 9 bases. The germline V gene encodes CDR1 SGDLS and CDR2 YYNGEE. This CDR3 comprises 13 residues. CDR3 DNA sequence: TGTGCCAGCAGCGCGGGACTTTATCAGCCCCAGCATTTT. It is translated as CASSAGLYQPQHF.

The genes are TRBV12-3 or TRBV12-4 and TRBJ1-1; D might be TRBD1 (6 bases). V gave up 5 bases and J gave up 1 base, with 14 bases separating them. The CDR3 is made up of 15 amino acids. CDR3 sequence reads: CASSPRGAGNTEAFF. The CDR3, as DNA: TGTGCCAGCAGTCCAAGGGGGGCGGGGAACACTGAAGCTTTCTTT.

This clonotype was recorded a few times. The chain links TRBV5-1 to TRBJ1-1; weak D call: TRBD1 (5 bases). The ends were cut back, 0 bases at V and 3 bases at J, with 12 bases in the middle. Germline V lookup: CDR1 SGHRS, CDR2 YFSETQ. The CDR3 length is 15 residues. CDR3: CASSLEGPRDTEAFF. As DNA, the CDR3 is TGCGCCAGCAGCTTGGAGGGACCTCGAGACACTGAAGCTTTCTTT.

This clonotype has just a few counts. This clone may be a read error of a much larger clone one base away. J is TRBJ2-7 and V is TRBV24-1; 11 nucleotides match TRBD1. CDR1 and CDR2 from the germline V gene are KGHDR and SFDVKD. CDR3 length: 13 amino acids. V shed 9 bases, J shed 3 bases, and the junction held 3 bases outside the gene matches. CDR3 loop: CATRDRGDYEQYF. CDR3 DNA: TGTGCCACCCGGGACAGGGGGGACTACGAGCAGTACTTC.

About this clonotype: The junction shows a germline mismatch at one end, possibly a read error. DNA for the CDR3: TGCGCCAGCAGCCAAGATCGGCTGTCCTATAATTCACCCCTCCACTTT. Residues: CASSQDRLSYNSPLHF. The gene calls are TRBV7-8 and TRBJ1-6; D remains ambiguous. This CDR3 is 16 amino acids long. CDR1 and CDR2 (germline): SGHVS, FQNEAQ.

V is TRBV20-1 and J is TRBJ2-7, with 7 bases lining up with TRBD2. The germline gives CDR1 DFQATT, CDR2 SNEGSKA (reference sequence). The V segment lost 3 bases and the J segment 3 bases; nucleotides outside the gene matches: 8. This CDR3 contains 14 residues. The CDR3, as DNA: TGCAGTGCTAGGTCACAGGCGGGGGTCTACGAGCAGTACTTC. Translation: CSARSQAGVYEQYF.

This clonotype has a count of ten or more. The V call is TRBV20-1, the J call TRBJ1-5; D gene unclear. Germline CDR1 reads DFQATT; CDR2 reads SNEGSKA (reference sequence). This CDR3 has 12 amino acids. Trimming took 4 bases from V and 4 from J, leaving 8 bases between them. CDR3 nucleotides: TGCAGTGCTATTTACCTAAATCAGCCCCAGCATTTT. This sequence encodes CSAIYLNQPQHF.

The rearrangement joins TRBV19 to TRBJ1-6; 8 bases map to TRBD1. The J segment lost 0 bases and the V segment lost 9 bases, leaving 7 bases of the junction unmatched. This CDR3 contains 16 residues. Germline CDR1 LNHDA, CDR2 SQIVND (reference sequence). The CDR3 region has the DNA TGTGCCAGCCGAACGACAGGGGACTCCTATAATTCACCCCTCCACTTT. It is translated as CASRTTGDSYNSPLHF.

This clonotype was seen only once. V gene TRBV7-8 combines with J gene TRBJ1-4; 7 positions agree with TRBD1. V lost 5 bases, J lost 7 bases, and 10 bases stayed unmatched. Germline CDR1 and CDR2: SGHVS and FQNEAQ. This CDR3 is 15 amino acids long. The CDR3 DNA reads as TGTGCCAGCAGCCAAGGACAGGTGGGGGGTGAAAAACTGTTTTTT. Translation gives CASSQGQVGGEKLFF.

V is TRBV20-1 and J is TRBJ1-1; D gene ambiguous. Trimming removed 0 bases at V and 2 bases at J, with 10 bases between. The CDR3 runs to 14 residues. CDR1 and CDR2 (germline): DFQATT, SNEGSKA (reference sequence). The CDR3 DNA is TGCAGTGCTAGAGAAAGGGAGTACAACACTGAAGCTTTCTTT. Its translation is CSAREREYNTEAFF.

This clonotype was seen at least ten times. The chain joins TRBV9 to TRBJ1-2, with 9 bases aligning to TRBD1. This CDR3 has 13 residues. Germline V gene sequence: CDR1 SGDLS, CDR2 YYNGEE. V was clipped by 4 bases and J by 8 bases; unmatched bases: 6. The CDR3: CASSLGTGKGYTF. Written as DNA, the CDR3 is TGTGCCAGCAGCCTCGGGACAGGGAAAGGCTACACCTTC.

This sequence joins TRBV2 and TRBJ2-7; the D is unclear. The CDR3 spans 16 residues. V dropped 4 bases and J dropped 1 base, with 17 bases sitting between them. Germline CDR1 reads SNHLY; CDR2 reads FYNNEI. CDR3: CASSAGPMGFSYEQYF. The CDR3 DNA reads TGTGCCAGCAGTGCCGGGCCCATGGGTTTTTCCTACGAGCAGTACTTC.

This clonotype was found once. The J gene is TRBJ2-1, the V gene TRBV11-1, with D unresolved. The CDR3 totals 16 residues. V shed 1 base and J shed 5 bases, with 15 bases lying between them. CDR1 is SGHAT and CDR2 is FQDESV in the germline V gene (reference sequence). This CDR3 reads CASSLVLTQNHNEQFF. CDR3 nucleotides: TGTGCCAGCAGCTTAGTTTTGACTCAGAACCACAATGAGCAGTTCTTC.

This clonotype turned up a few times. The chain carries TRBV6-4 and TRBJ1-4; D unclear. Per the germline V gene, CDR1 is MRHNA and CDR2 is SNTAGT. Trimming left V 2 bases short and J 8 bases short, with 12 bases between. The CDR3 contains 14 residues. DNA of the CDR3: TGTGCCAGCAGTGACATAGGGAGGCGGGAAAAACTGTTTTTT. Translated, it gives CASSDIGRREKLFF.

CDR3: CASSLILGGYTF. The CDR3 nucleotides are TGTGCCAGCAGCCTAATACTCGGTGGCTACACCTTC. The V and J genes are TRBV12-3 or TRBV12-4 and TRBJ1-2; D unresolved. Trimming shortened V by 6 bases and J by 7 bases, and 12 bases separated the two germline ends. The CDR3 spans 12 residues.

In the case of this clonotype: This clone may be a read error of a much larger clone one base away. The chain couples TRBV11-1 to TRBJ2-7, with D maybe TRBD2 (5 bases). Trimming stripped 5 bases from V and 5 bases from J, with 19 bases between. The CDR3 sequence is 15 residues long. CDR1 and CDR2 from the germline V gene are SGHAT and FQDESV (reference sequence). Here the CDR3 reads CASSPNFAEGHEQYF. In DNA form, the CDR3 reads TGTGCCAGCAGCCCGAATTTTGCTGAGGGCCACGAGCAGTACTTC.

This chain joins TRBV20-1 and TRBJ2-5, with D perhaps matching TRBD2 (5 bases). This CDR3 spans 15 amino acids. Germline CDR1 reads DFQATT; CDR2 reads SNEGSKA (reference sequence). The V end was cut by 3 bases, the J end by 1 base, with 15 bases between. CDR3 loop: CSASANRLIQETQYF. The CDR3, as DNA: TGCAGTGCTAGCGCAAACAGACTAATCCAAGAGACCCAGTACTTC.

The chain has TRBV10-3 and TRBJ2-7; D might be TRBD1 or TRBD2, each matching 5 bases. Germline-derived CDR1 and CDR2 are ENHRY and SYGVKD. The ends were cut back, 7 bases at V and 5 bases at J, with 15 bases in the middle. The CDR3 extends over 13 amino acids. This CDR3 reads CAITPPGLDEQYF. The CDR3 DNA reads TGTGCCATCACCCCACCGGGGCTCGACGAGCAGTACTTC.

This clonotype occurred many times. CDR3 residues: CATSRDRLADEETQYF. The DNA for the CDR3 is TGTGCCACCAGCAGAGATCGCCTAGCGGACGAAGAGACCCAGTACTTC. V usage is TRBV15 and J usage is TRBJ2-5; 7 positions agree with TRBD2. The CDR3 runs to 16 residues. Germline assignment: CDR1 LNHNV and CDR2 YYDKDF (reference sequence). Losses at the gene ends were 0 bases for V and 3 bases for J; bases not matched to a gene: 7.